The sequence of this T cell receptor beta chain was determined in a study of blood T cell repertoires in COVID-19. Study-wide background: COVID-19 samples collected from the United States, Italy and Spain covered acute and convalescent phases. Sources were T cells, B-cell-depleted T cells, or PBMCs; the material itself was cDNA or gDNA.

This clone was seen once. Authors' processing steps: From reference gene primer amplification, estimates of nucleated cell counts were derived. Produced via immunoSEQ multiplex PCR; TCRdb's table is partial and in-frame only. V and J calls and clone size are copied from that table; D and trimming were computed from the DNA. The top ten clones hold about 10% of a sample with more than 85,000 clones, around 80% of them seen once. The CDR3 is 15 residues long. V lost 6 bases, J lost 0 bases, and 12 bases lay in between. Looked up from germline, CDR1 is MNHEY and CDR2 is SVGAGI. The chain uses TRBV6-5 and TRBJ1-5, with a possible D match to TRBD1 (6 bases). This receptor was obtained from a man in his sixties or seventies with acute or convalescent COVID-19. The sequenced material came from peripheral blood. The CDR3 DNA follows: TGTGCCAGCAGAGATGGACAGACTAGCAATCAGCCCCAGCATTTT. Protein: CASRDGQTSNQPQHF.